This is a list of T cell receptor beta chains from one sample in a study of response to subunit inactivated influenza vaccine. MiXCR was run by TCRdb on the RT-PCR reads, yielding one entry per CDR3 protein. The sample records hundreds of thousands of distinct CDR3 sequences, about 25% being singletons. This material consisted of CD4+ T cells sorted from PBMCs, taken around 5 days after vaccination. The receptors originated from a man in his forties or fifties who received an inactivated influenza vaccine. Both conserved end residues are part of each CDR3. D genes are given only for firm matches. Not all rows give a size; the values are once, few, many and, for expanded clones, a class.

CDR3 DNA: TGTGCCAGCAGTTTAGAGGTTGGGCAGCCCCAGCATTTT; CDR3 protein: CASSLEVGQPQHF; clone size: many; J gene: TRBJ1-5; D gene: -; V gene: TRBV5-1
CDR3 DNA: TGTGCCAGCAGCTCGGGACTAGCGGGGGGTTCTGATGAGCAGTTCTTC; CDR3 protein: CASSSGLAGGSDEQFF; clone size: -; J gene: TRBJ2-1; D gene: TRBD2; V gene: TRBV7-9
CDR3 DNA: TGTGCCAGCAGTTCCGGACAGGGGAACGATTCACCCCTCCACTTT; CDR3 protein: CASSSGQGNDSPLHF; clone size: few; J gene: TRBJ1-6; D gene: TRBD1; V gene: TRBV28
CDR3 DNA: TGTGCCAGCAGTTTTGCTCTTTACAATGAGCAGTTCTTC; CDR3 protein: CASSFALYNEQFF; clone size: few; J gene: TRBJ2-1; D gene: -; V gene: TRBV12-3/TRBV12-4
CDR3 DNA: TGTGCCAGCTCACCAAGTACGGGACAGGTATCTATCGAATTC; CDR3 protein: CASSPSTGQVSIEF; clone size: -; J gene: TRBJ2-7; D gene: TRBD1; V gene: TRBV18
CDR3 DNA: TGTGCCAGCAGAGGGACAGTTATTACCGGGGAGCTGTTTTTT; CDR3 protein: CASRGTVITGELFF; clone size: few; J gene: TRBJ2-2; D gene: TRBD1; V gene: TRBV12-3/TRBV12-4
CDR3 DNA: TGTGCCAGCAGGGGGACAGGGGCTGGGGAGACCCAGTACTTC; CDR3 protein: CASRGTGAGETQYF; clone size: -; J gene: TRBJ2-5; D gene: TRBD1; V gene: TRBV28
CDR3 DNA: TGTGCCAGCAGCTCACCCGGGACTAGTGCCAATGAGCAGTTCTTC; CDR3 protein: CASSSPGTSANEQFF; clone size: -; J gene: TRBJ2-1; D gene: TRBD2; V gene: TRBV7-9
CDR3 DNA: TGTGCCAGCAGTGTCATCGGAGGGAACACTGAAGCTTTCTTT; CDR3 protein: CASSVIGGNTEAFF; clone size: -; J gene: TRBJ1-1; D gene: -; V gene: TRBV25-1
CDR3 DNA: TGTGCCAGCAGCTGGGGACTAGCGGGGGCCAAAGAGACCCAGTACTTC; CDR3 protein: CASSWGLAGAKETQYF; clone size: -; J gene: TRBJ2-5; D gene: TRBD2; V gene: TRBV7-9
CDR3 DNA: TGTGCCAGCAGTGAAGCCCCGTTGGGCTGGGAGACCCAGTACTTC; CDR3 protein: CASSEAPLGWETQYF; clone size: few; J gene: TRBJ2-5; D gene: -; V gene: TRBV6-1
CDR3 DNA: TGTGCCATCAGTGAGCTCGAGGCCGGGGAGCTGTTTTTT; CDR3 protein: CAISELEAGELFF; clone size: -; J gene: TRBJ2-2; D gene: -; V gene: TRBV10-3
CDR3 DNA: TGTGCCAGCAGTCAGCGGGAGGATTACAATGAGCAGTTCTTC; CDR3 protein: CASSQREDYNEQFF; clone size: -; J gene: TRBJ2-1; D gene: -; V gene: TRBV21-1
CDR3 DNA: TGTGCCAGCTCACGGCGGGAAGCGAATGAAAAACTGTTTTTT; CDR3 protein: CASSRREANEKLFF; clone size: -; J gene: TRBJ1-4; D gene: -; V gene: TRBV18
CDR3 DNA: TGCAGTGCTAGAGTGCCCCTCCTAGCGGTCCCGCGAGGAGATACGCAGTATTTT; CDR3 protein: CSARVPLLAVPRGDTQYF; clone size: -; J gene: TRBJ2-3; D gene: TRBD2; V gene: TRBV20-1
CDR3 DNA: TGTGCCTGGAGTACCGGGAGAGGACCCCTCCACTTT; CDR3 protein: CAWSTGRGPLHF; clone size: -; J gene: TRBJ1-6; D gene: -; V gene: TRBV30
CDR3 DNA: TGTGCCAGTAGTACTCCACAGGGGGCCTCCTACAATGAGCAGTTCTTC; CDR3 protein: CASSTPQGASYNEQFF; clone size: -; J gene: TRBJ2-1; D gene: TRBD1; V gene: TRBV19
CDR3 DNA: TGTGCCAGCAGTGTCGGAACCGACGAGCAGTACTTC; CDR3 protein: CASSVGTDEQYF; clone size: few; J gene: TRBJ2-7; D gene: -; V gene: TRBV25-1
CDR3 DNA: TGTGCCAGCAGCCAAGTATATGGCAATGAGCAGTTCTTC; CDR3 protein: CASSQVYGNEQFF; clone size: -; J gene: TRBJ2-1; D gene: -; V gene: TRBV3-1
CDR3 DNA: TGTGCCATCAGCGAGGGACTAGCGGGTGATAGCACAGATACGCAGTATTTT; CDR3 protein: CAISEGLAGDSTDTQYF; clone size: few; J gene: TRBJ2-3; D gene: TRBD2; V gene: TRBV10-3
CDR3 DNA: TGCGCCAGCAGCCAAGCCCCAGGAGGGGCCTACGAGCAGTACTTC; CDR3 protein: CASSQAPGGAYEQYF; clone size: -; J gene: TRBJ2-7; D gene: -; V gene: TRBV4-3
CDR3 DNA: TGCAGTGCTAGAGATTTTCCAAATTCACCCCTCCACTTT; CDR3 protein: CSARDFPNSPLHF; clone size: many; J gene: TRBJ1-6; D gene: -; V gene: TRBV20-1
CDR3 DNA: TGTGCCAGCAACTTAGCGGGGGGGCTGGAGACCCAGTACTTC; CDR3 protein: CASNLAGGLETQYF; clone size: -; J gene: TRBJ2-5; D gene: TRBD2; V gene: TRBV12-3/TRBV12-4
CDR3 DNA: TGCAGTGCTCGTAAGCGAGATACGCAGTATTTT; CDR3 protein: CSARKRDTQYF; clone size: few; J gene: TRBJ2-3; D gene: -; V gene: TRBV20-1
CDR3 DNA: TGCAGTGCTAGCCGGATGGCCACTGAAGCTTTCTTT; CDR3 protein: CSASRMATEAFF; clone size: -; J gene: TRBJ1-1; D gene: -; V gene: TRBV20-1
CDR3 DNA: TGTGCCAGCTCCCGGGACAGCTCCTATGGCTACACCTTC; CDR3 protein: CASSRDSSYGYTF; clone size: -; J gene: TRBJ1-2; D gene: TRBD1; V gene: TRBV18
CDR3 DNA: TGCGCCAGCAGCCGAACCACACCTAGCGAGTCCGCAGATACGCAGTATTTT; CDR3 protein: CASSRTTPSESADTQYF; clone size: -; J gene: TRBJ2-3; D gene: -; V gene: TRBV5-1
CDR3 DNA: TGCAGTGCTCTGTTGCGGGAGTACACCGGGGAGCTGTTTTTT; CDR3 protein: CSALLREYTGELFF; clone size: few; J gene: TRBJ2-2; D gene: TRBD2; V gene: TRBV20-1
CDR3 DNA: TGTGCCAGCAGCCTTGACAGGTACGGTGAGCAGTTCTTC; CDR3 protein: CASSLDRYGEQFF; clone size: -; J gene: TRBJ2-1; D gene: -; V gene: TRBV12-3/TRBV12-4
CDR3 DNA: TGTGCCAGCAGCTTGGAAGGTCGAGACACCATATATTTT; CDR3 protein: CASSLEGRDTIYF; clone size: few; J gene: TRBJ1-3; D gene: -; V gene: TRBV5-5
CDR3 DNA: TGCAGTGCTAGAGATGGGGGGACAGCACCCTACGAGCAGTACTTC; CDR3 protein: CSARDGGTAPYEQYF; clone size: few; J gene: TRBJ2-7; D gene: -; V gene: TRBV20-1
CDR3 DNA: TGTGCCAGCAGTGAGTTTAGGACTAGCGCTTACAATGAGCAGTTCTTC; CDR3 protein: CASSEFRTSAYNEQFF; clone size: -; J gene: TRBJ2-1; D gene: TRBD2; V gene: TRBV6-4
CDR3 DNA: TGTGCCAGCAGCTTAGGCCCAGGTGTGGATTCACCCCTCCACTTT; CDR3 protein: CASSLGPGVDSPLHF; clone size: few; J gene: TRBJ1-6; D gene: -; V gene: TRBV11-2
CDR3 DNA: TGTGCCAGCAGCTTGACCAACGTGGTATACGAGCAGTACTTC; CDR3 protein: CASSLTNVVYEQYF; clone size: few; J gene: TRBJ2-7; D gene: -; V gene: TRBV5-6
CDR3 DNA: TGTGCCATCAGTCGACAGGGTCGGACTGAAGCTTTCTTT; CDR3 protein: CAISRQGRTEAFF; clone size: -; J gene: TRBJ1-1; D gene: TRBD1; V gene: TRBV10-3
CDR3 DNA: TGCGCCAGCAGCCTGATCGTTGGTGGTGAAGAAAAACTGTTTTTT; CDR3 protein: CASSLIVGGEEKLFF; clone size: many; J gene: TRBJ1-4; D gene: -; V gene: TRBV4-1
CDR3 DNA: TGTGCCAGCAGCGTCCTGGCGGGAGGGACAAAACCCAATGAGCAGTTCTTC; CDR3 protein: CASSVLAGGTKPNEQFF; clone size: -; J gene: TRBJ2-1; D gene: TRBD2; V gene: TRBV9
CDR3 DNA: TGCGCCAGCAGCTTGGGGGGGACAGGGGGTCTAAACAATGAGCAGTTCTTC; CDR3 protein: CASSLGGTGGLNNEQFF; clone size: -; J gene: TRBJ2-1; D gene: TRBD1; V gene: TRBV5-1
CDR3 DNA: TGTGCCAGCAGCTTAGCCGGGACTACTAAAATCTACAATGAGCAGTTCTTC; CDR3 protein: CASSLAGTTKIYNEQFF; clone size: few; J gene: TRBJ2-1; D gene: TRBD2; V gene: TRBV7-2
CDR3 DNA: TGCGCCAGCAGCCTGGATCCCGGGACTAGCTTGAGTGAGCAGTTCTTC; CDR3 protein: CASSLDPGTSLSEQFF; clone size: -; J gene: TRBJ2-1; D gene: TRBD2; V gene: TRBV5-1
CDR3 DNA: TGTGCCAGCCTCAGCGGGAGTACGTACGAGCAGTACTTC; CDR3 protein: CASLSGSTYEQYF; clone size: -; J gene: TRBJ2-7; D gene: TRBD2; V gene: TRBV7-8
CDR3 DNA: TGCAGTGCTAGAGAACCAGGATCTAATCAGCCCCAGCATTTT; CDR3 protein: CSAREPGSNQPQHF; clone size: -; J gene: TRBJ1-5; D gene: -; V gene: TRBV20-1
CDR3 DNA: TGTGCCAGCCGCGGGGGGGCCTATGAGCAGTTCTTC; CDR3 protein: CASRGGAYEQFF; clone size: few; J gene: TRBJ2-1; D gene: TRBD2; V gene: TRBV12-3/TRBV12-4
CDR3 DNA: TGCAGTGCTAGAGGCGACAGAGACTATGGCTACACCTTC; CDR3 protein: CSARGDRDYGYTF; clone size: -; J gene: TRBJ1-2; D gene: -; V gene: TRBV20-1
CDR3 DNA: TGTGCCAGCAAGACAGGGGTCTCGAACACTGAAGCTTTCTTT; CDR3 protein: CASKTGVSNTEAFF; clone size: -; J gene: TRBJ1-1; D gene: TRBD1; V gene: TRBV2